The 8 T cell receptor beta chains below come from one sample, sequenced in a study of blood T cell repertoires in COVID-19. Clones were sequenced by immunoSEQ multiplex PCR, and TCRdb holds only the in-frame ones, with some missing. The sample carries approximately 330,000 clones, roughly 89% recorded once. Sequenced sample: peripheral blood. The receptors were gathered from a woman in her 40s with COVID-19, enrolled during active disease.

The rearrangement links TRBV3-1 (or the pseudogene TRBV3-2) to TRBJ1-1; a possible D gene is TRBD1 (6 bases). CDR1 and CDR2 (germline): LGHDT, YNNKEL (reference sequence). Trimming removed 1 base at V and 5 bases at J, with 11 bases between. The CDR3 spans 14 residues. CDR3 DNA sequence: TGTGCCAGCAGCCAAGTGGGGGCCGGGACTGAAGCTTTCTTT. Residues: CASSQVGAGTEAFF.

This chain uses TRBV28 with TRBJ2-5; a weak D match, TRBD2 (6 bases). The CDR3 covers 15 residues. Trimming cost V 5 bases and J 5 bases, with 18 bases left between them. The germline CDR1 and CDR2 sequences are MDHEN and SYDVKM. The CDR3 bases are TGTGCCAGCAGTCCTCCTCGCGGGATGTCCGAGACCCAGTACTTC. Translated, it gives CASSPPRGMSETQYF.

To note about this clone: The same CDR3 arises from other DNA sequences in this sample as well. The rearrangement joins TRBV2 to TRBJ2-3, with 10 bases matching TRBD2. J gave up 3 bases and V 4 bases, and 7 bases lay outside the gene matches. CDR3 length equals 16 residues. Germline CDR1 SNHLY, CDR2 FYNNEI. The CDR3 is CASSASASGRTDTQYF. The CDR3 coding sequence is TGTGCCAGCAGTGCGAGTGCTAGCGGGAGAACAGATACGCAGTATTTT.

The J gene is TRBJ2-2, the V gene TRBV3-1 (or the pseudogene TRBV3-2); 10 bases agree with TRBD1. The CDR3 is 15 residues long. Losses at the gene ends were 4 bases for V and 6 bases for J; bases not matched to a gene: 5. From germline, CDR1 is LGHDT and CDR2 YNNKEL (reference sequence). CDR3 sequence (DNA): TGTGCCAGCAGCCTCGGACAGGGGGAGTCCGGGGAGCTGTTTTTT. Amino acids: CASSLGQGESGELFF.

CDR3 loop: CAGGDYGYTF. CDR3 in DNA: TGTGCCGGCGGGGACTATGGCTACACCTTC. This chain joins TRBV10-3 and TRBJ1-2, with D unclear. The CDR3 is 10 amino acids. CDR1 and CDR2 from the germline V gene are ENHRY and SYGVKD. V was shortened by 11 bases and J by 3 bases, with 7 bases between the two germline ends.

The V gene is TRBV10-3, the J gene TRBJ2-3, with TRBD2 matching over 10 bases. Unmatched junction bases numbered 15, after V lost 6 bases and J lost 6 bases. This CDR3 contains 17 residues. In germline, CDR1 is ENHRY, CDR2 SYGVKD. CDR3 DNA sequence: TGTGCCATCAGGAGCCCTACTCTAGCGGGGGTTGGGGATACGCAGTATTTT. It yields the protein CAIRSPTLAGVGDTQYF.

The chain has TRBV7-2 and TRBJ2-2; 9 bases fit TRBD1. From germline, CDR1 is SGHTA and CDR2 FQGNSA. Germline trimming cut 6 bases from V and 3 bases from J; bases unmatched to any gene: 5. There are 15 residues in the CDR3. CDR3 nucleotides: TGTGCCAGCAGTCGGGGACAGGGTTACACCGGGGAGCTGTTTTTT. It codes for CASSRGQGYTGELFF.

This clone was detected only a few times. The chain carries TRBV27 and TRBJ1-6, with 7 bases identical to TRBD1. The CDR3 extends over 13 amino acids. V lost 5 bases, J lost 14 bases, and 9 bases stayed unmatched. The V gene's germline CDR1 is MNHEY and CDR2 SMNVEV (reference sequence). The CDR3 reads CASSDRDWYSLHF. Here the CDR3 DNA reads TGTGCCAGCAGTGACAGGGATTGGTATTCCCTCCACTTT.